The entry below gives a single T cell receptor (beta chain) sequence along with its context. Antigen: not known. Sorted cell numbers of roughly 19,000 to 1,000,000, with 10%, 30% or 50% RNA, served as input for naive CD8 libraries. TCRdb redid the calling of the PCR reads with MiXCR, one entry per CDR3 protein. The table records approximately 320,000 distinct CDR3 sequences, 24% of them present only once. The data originate from a study of molecular identifiers for immune sequencing clone quantification. The wider study: RNA from around 20,000 or 100,000 naive CD8 cells was split five ways in replicates, with four sequenced. Overall study findings and caveats: Clones above 20 RNA copies contained over 99% of effector molecules and under 1% of naive molecules. Because of identical TCR molecules sharing a barcode, sizes of highly expanded clones could be underestimated.

V lost 4 bases and J lost 2, with 15 bases in between. This CDR3 is 14 amino acids long. Per germline, CDR1 SQVTM and CDR2 ANQGSEA. This clonotype was sampled from a human donor in good health. Some libraries in this study had Jurkat cell RNA spiked in. The specimen sequenced was naive CD8+ T cells from blood, with Jurkat cell RNA spiked in. The subset denotes: FACS-sorted CD8+CD4-CCR7+CD45RA+ naive T cells. The chain employs TRBV29-1 and TRBJ2-7, with D tentatively TRBD2 (6 bases). The CDR3 DNA is TGCAGCGTTGGTGGCTACGGGGGAGCCTACGAGCAGTACTTC. It yields the protein CSVGGYGGAYEQYF.